These 8 T cell receptor beta chains came from one sample sequenced in a study of T cells after yellow fever vaccination (dated by TCRdb to between 2017 and 2020). The library was produced with 5' RACE. Sequencing instrument: Illumina HiSeq 2500. TCRdb applied fastp at Q25 and MiXCR to the public reads, then kept only in-frame beta chains. Each CDR3 protein gets just one entry, which takes the most common genes and DNA from the rows behind it. The sample table shows 350,000 or so distinct CDR3 sequences, and roughly 8.3% are seen once. Approximately 18% of the sample goes to the ten largest clones. The sample's treatment or condition label, decoded: live attenuated yellow fever vaccine strain. The starting material was PBMCs, obtained around 45 days after the first yellow fever vaccination. The receptors derive from a man aged 18 to 29 who received the YFV17D yellow fever vaccine.

J is TRBJ2-5 and V is TRBV29-1; D possibly corresponds to TRBD2 (6 bases). V shed 6 bases and J shed 5 bases, with 13 bases lying between them. The CDR3 sequence is 12 residues long. Germline CDR1 SQVTM, CDR2 ANQGSEA. CDR3 nucleotides: TGCAGCGTGGCTGGAGGGTCCGAGACCCAGTACTTC. Residues: CSVAGGSETQYF.

V and J are TRBV15 and TRBJ2-7; TRBD1 or TRBD2 may be the D gene (5 bases each). Germline V lookup: CDR1 LNHNV, CDR2 YYDKDF (reference sequence). Trimming removed 6 bases at V and 2 bases at J, with 17 bases between. The CDR3 runs 15 residues. For the CDR3, the DNA is TGTGCCACCAGTCCTAGCCGGGGCCGCACCTACGAGCAGTACTTC. Protein sequence: CATSPSRGRTYEQYF.

This chain connects TRBV7-6 to TRBJ2-1; D might be TRBD2 (5 bases). The CDR3 is 15 residues long. V lost 1 base and J lost 6, with 13 bases in between. The germline gives CDR1 SGHVS, CDR2 FNYEAQ. The DNA of the CDR3 is TGTGCCAGCAGCTTAGGAACGGGGAAGCCCAATGAGCAGTTCTTC. Translating gives CASSLGTGKPNEQFF.

V and J are TRBV27 and TRBJ2-1; 10 positions match TRBD1. Per the germline V gene, CDR1 is MNHEY and CDR2 is SMNVEV (reference sequence). The CDR3 runs 16 residues. V lost 3 bases, J lost 9 bases, and 11 bases stayed unmatched. The CDR3, as DNA: TGTGCCAGCAGTTTCTCCCTAGGACAGGGGGAGATTGAGCAGTTCTTC. It yields the protein CASSFSLGQGEIEQFF.

V gene TRBV7-2 combines with J gene TRBJ1-1; D is undetermined. This CDR3 comprises 12 residues. With 1 base removed from V and 11 bases from J, the gap between germline ends came to 11 bases. Germline V gene sequence: CDR1 SGHTA, CDR2 FQGNSA. The CDR3 region has the DNA TGTGCCAGCAGCTTAGAGGCATGGACGGCTTTCTTT. Its protein product is CASSLEAWTAFF.

This clonotype has just a few counts. CDR3: CASTPRGRGYNEQFF. In DNA, the CDR3 is TGTGCCAGCACTCCCCGAGGGAGGGGCTACAATGAGCAGTTCTTC. The V gene is TRBV6-2 or TRBV6-3, the J gene TRBJ2-1; TRBD2 matches at 7 bases. This CDR3 has 15 residues. CDR1 is MNHEY and CDR2 is SVGEGT in the germline V gene. With V trimmed by 7 bases and J by 3 bases, 9 bases remained unmatched.

The rearrangement joins TRBV10-3 to TRBJ2-1; possibly TRBD2 for D (6 bases). Trimming stripped 4 bases from V and 0 bases from J, with 13 bases between. This CDR3 has 16 amino acids. The germline V gene has CDR1 ENHRY and CDR2 SYGVKD. The CDR3 region is CAISALAGSSYNEQFF. The CDR3 coding sequence is TGTGCCATCAGTGCGTTGGCGGGAAGCTCCTACAATGAGCAGTTCTTC.

This clonotype was seen a few times. This rearrangement joins TRBV24-1 to TRBJ2-5, with a weak D call TRBD1 (7 bases). V lost 0 bases, J lost 0 bases, and 13 bases lay in between. This CDR3 has 17 residues. Per the germline V gene, CDR1 is KGHDR and CDR2 is SFDVKD. The CDR3 DNA reads as TGTGCCACCAGTGATTTGAACCAGGGGGGCCACCAAGAGACCCAGTACTTC. It is translated as CATSDLNQGGHQETQYF.